The 5 T cell receptor beta chains given below trace back to one sample, sequenced in a study of shared clonotypes between healthy human individuals. Only in-frame clones appear in the TCRdb table, and some are missing; sequencing was by immunoSEQ multiplex PCR. This table has 450,000 to 600,000 clones, about four fifths appearing once. Sequences were obtained from PBMCs. Every receptor here comes from a woman between 40 and 55 years old in good health. Some clones in this sample may be carry-over from other donors' samples.

A few counts support this clone. The chain joins TRBV2 to TRBJ1-1; D ambiguous. The germline V gene has CDR1 SNHLY and CDR2 FYNNEI. V lost 4 bases, J lost 4 bases, and 13 bases lay in between. The CDR3 contains 14 residues. CDR3 amino acids: CASSVNSGVTEAFF. The CDR3 DNA follows: TGTGCCAGCAGTGTGAACTCCGGGGTCACTGAAGCTTTCTTT.

The V gene is TRBV18, the J gene TRBJ2-1; TRBD2 aligns across 7 bases. The CDR3 is 13 residues long. Per the germline V gene, CDR1 is KGHSH and CDR2 is LQKENI. Trimming took 3 bases from V and 5 from J; bases not matched to a gene: 1. For the CDR3, the DNA is TGTGCCAGCTCACCGGGAGGGGACAATGAGCAGTTCTTC. This translates into CASSPGGDNEQFF.

The chain's CDR3 is CAISESKGGNTEAFF. CDR3 in DNA: TGTGCCATCAGTGAGTCGAAGGGGGGTAACACTGAAGCTTTCTTT. This chain links TRBV10-3 with TRBJ1-1; perhaps TRBD1 as D (6 bases). This CDR3 comprises 15 residues. V shed 0 bases and J shed 2 bases, with 10 bases lying between them. Germline V gene lookup returns CDR1 ENHRY and CDR2 SYGVKD.

J is TRBJ2-4 and V is TRBV7-6, with 12 bases lining up with TRBD2. Unmatched junction bases numbered 4, after V lost 3 bases and J lost 7 bases. The length of the CDR3 is 15 residues. Germline V gives CDR1 SGHVS, CDR2 FNYEAQ. CDR3 sequence: CASSLTSGSGNIQYF. CDR3 coding DNA: TGTGCCAGCAGCTTGACTAGCGGGAGTGGCAACATTCAGTACTTC. The full variable domain, with the rest looked up from reference TRBV7-6 and TRBJ2-4, is GAGVSQSPRYKVTKRGQDVALRCDPISGHVSLYWYRQALGQGPEFLTYFNYEAQQDKSGLPNDRFSAERPEGSISTLTIQRTEQRDSAMYRCASSLTSGSGNIQYFGAGTRLSVL.

The chain links TRBV28 to TRBJ2-2; 11 nucleotides match TRBD2. V shed 5 bases, J shed 0 bases, and the junction held 14 bases outside the gene matches. CDR1 is MDHEN, CDR2 SYDVKM, per germline. This CDR3 region has 20 residues. The CDR3: CASSVWGHGTSGPNTGELFF. The CDR3 DNA follows: TGTGCCAGCAGTGTTTGGGGACACGGGACTAGCGGACCGAACACCGGGGAGCTGTTTTTT.